This T cell receptor (beta chain) appears in the sequencing data of a study of T cells in Graves' hyperthyroidism and ophthalmopathy. Overall study results and limits: Most thyroid clonotypes with frequency above 0.001 were detected in blood.

At least ten counts were recorded for this clonotype. Its antigen is not known. Clinical symptoms, serum thyroxine and TRAb, thyroid ultrasound and orbital computed tomography were used for the diagnoses. It was RNA transcripts that yielded the amplified TCR beta CDR3 regions. TCR CDR3 regions were first amplified by RT-PCR with HTBI primers. MiXCR, applied by TCRdb to the multiplex PCR reads, yields one record per CDR3 protein. The sample gives approximately 700,000 distinct CDR3 sequences, 15% to 20% of which show up once; under 8.5% is in the top ten. The TCR sequence derives from a man aged 18 to 30 with Graves' hyperthyroidism. The sample comprised blood.

The CDR3 reads CASSLALASEQYF. CDR3 coding DNA: TGTGCCAGCAGCTTAGCCCTAGCATCCGAGCAGTACTTC. The chain is built from TRBV7-2 and TRBJ2-7, with a weak D call TRBD2 (5 bases). Germline V gene sequence: CDR1 SGHTA, CDR2 FQGNSA. Trimming pared 0 bases from V and 6 bases from J, leaving 9 bases between. The CDR3 consists of 13 residues.